Here is one TCR beta chain with its context. The CDR3 runs 15 residues. V trimming: 1 base; J trimming: 4 bases; junction bases outside the gene matches: 5. Germline V gene lookup returns CDR1 SGHRS and CDR2 YFSETQ. Treatment of the sample: preoperative locoregional IRX-2 cytokine immunotherapy. Patients received preoperative, locoregional IRX-2 cytokine immunotherapy in a phase Ib study. The record originates from a study of preoperative IRX-2 immunotherapy in early breast cancer. The assay was immunoSEQ multiplex PCR, and TCRdb's table has in-frame clones only and misses some. The top ten clones hold around 2.1% of a sample with 75,000 to 100,000 clones, about nine tenths of them seen once.

J is TRBJ1-3 and V is TRBV5-1; TRBD1 matches 7 bases. The sequence was obtained from a human donor with breast cancer. Source: tumor tissue, taken after IRX-2 immunotherapy. This chain's CDR3 is CASSLMGTEGNTIYF. CDR3 nucleotides: TGCGCCAGCAGCTTGATGGGGACAGAGGGAAACACCATATATTTT.